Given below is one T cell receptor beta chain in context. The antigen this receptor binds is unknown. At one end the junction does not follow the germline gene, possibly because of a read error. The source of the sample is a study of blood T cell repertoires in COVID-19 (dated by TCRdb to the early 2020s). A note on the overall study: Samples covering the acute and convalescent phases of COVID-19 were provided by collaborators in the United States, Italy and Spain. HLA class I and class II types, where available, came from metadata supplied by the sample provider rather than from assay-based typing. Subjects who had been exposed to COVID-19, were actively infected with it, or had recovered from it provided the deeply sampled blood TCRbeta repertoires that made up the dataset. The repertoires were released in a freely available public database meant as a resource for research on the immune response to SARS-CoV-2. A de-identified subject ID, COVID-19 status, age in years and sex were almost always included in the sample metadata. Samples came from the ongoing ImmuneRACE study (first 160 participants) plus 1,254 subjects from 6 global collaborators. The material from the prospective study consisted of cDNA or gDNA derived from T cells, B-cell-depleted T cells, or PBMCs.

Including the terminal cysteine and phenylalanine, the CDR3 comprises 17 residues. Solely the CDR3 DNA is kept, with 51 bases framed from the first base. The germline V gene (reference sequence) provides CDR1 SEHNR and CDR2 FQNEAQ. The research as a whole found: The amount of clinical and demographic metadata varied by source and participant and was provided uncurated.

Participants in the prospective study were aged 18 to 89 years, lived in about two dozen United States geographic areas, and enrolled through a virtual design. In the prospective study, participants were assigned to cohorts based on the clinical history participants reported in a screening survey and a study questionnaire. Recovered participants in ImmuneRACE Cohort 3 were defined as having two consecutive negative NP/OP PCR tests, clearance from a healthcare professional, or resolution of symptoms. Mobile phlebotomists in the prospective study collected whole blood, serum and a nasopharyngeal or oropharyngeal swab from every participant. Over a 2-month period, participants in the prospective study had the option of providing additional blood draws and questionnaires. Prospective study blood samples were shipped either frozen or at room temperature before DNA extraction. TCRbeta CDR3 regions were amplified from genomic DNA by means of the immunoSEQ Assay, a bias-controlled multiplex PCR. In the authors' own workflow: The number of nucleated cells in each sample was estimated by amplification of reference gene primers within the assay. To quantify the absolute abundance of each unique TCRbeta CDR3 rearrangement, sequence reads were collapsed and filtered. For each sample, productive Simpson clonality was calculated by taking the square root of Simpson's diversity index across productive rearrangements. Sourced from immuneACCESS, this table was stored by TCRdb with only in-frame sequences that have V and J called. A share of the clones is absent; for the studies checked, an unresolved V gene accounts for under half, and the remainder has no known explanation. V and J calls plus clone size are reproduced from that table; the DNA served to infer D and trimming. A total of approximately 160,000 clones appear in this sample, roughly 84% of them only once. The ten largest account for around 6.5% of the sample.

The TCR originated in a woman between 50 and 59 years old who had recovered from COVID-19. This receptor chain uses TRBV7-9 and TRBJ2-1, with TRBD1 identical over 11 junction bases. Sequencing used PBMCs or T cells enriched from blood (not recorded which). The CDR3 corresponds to CASSLALRDRGVNEQFF. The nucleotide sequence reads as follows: TGTGCCAGCAGCCTAGCACTCCGGGACAGGGGGGTGAATGAGCAGTTCTTC.